The following is a T cell receptor beta chain sequence with its context. This sample stems from a study of blood T cell repertoires in COVID-19. Study information: T cells, B-cell-depleted T cells, or PBMCs provided the cDNA or gDNA that served as material.

Per the original data handling: Counts of nucleated cells, estimated from reference gene primer amplification, were obtained. Produced via immunoSEQ multiplex PCR; TCRdb's table is partial and in-frame only. V and J calls plus clone size are reproduced from that table; the DNA served to infer D and trimming. Counted here are approximately 240,000 clones, 70% to 90% occurring once; the ten biggest clones make up 2% to 2.5%. The CDR3 sequence is 14 residues long. V was trimmed by 0 bases and J by 10 bases, leaving 15 bases between them. Germline CDR1 MDHEN, CDR2 SYDVKM. The origin of this receptor is a woman in her forties who had recovered from COVID-19. Input material: peripheral blood. The V call is TRBV28, the J call TRBJ1-1; D gene unclear. The CDR3: CASSLWSLGKRAFF. The CDR3 nucleotides are TGTGCCAGCAGTTTATGGTCCCTCGGGAAGAGAGCTTTCTTT.